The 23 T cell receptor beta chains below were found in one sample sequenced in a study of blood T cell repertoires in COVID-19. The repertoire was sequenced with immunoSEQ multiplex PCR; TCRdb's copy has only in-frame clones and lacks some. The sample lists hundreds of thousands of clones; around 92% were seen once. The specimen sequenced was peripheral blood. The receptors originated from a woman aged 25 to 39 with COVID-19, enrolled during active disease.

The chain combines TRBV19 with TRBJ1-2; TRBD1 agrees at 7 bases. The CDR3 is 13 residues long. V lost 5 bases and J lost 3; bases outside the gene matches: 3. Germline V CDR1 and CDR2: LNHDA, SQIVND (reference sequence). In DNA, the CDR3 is TGTGCCAGTAGTCCCGGGACAGACTATGGCTACACCTTC. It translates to CASSPGTDYGYTF.

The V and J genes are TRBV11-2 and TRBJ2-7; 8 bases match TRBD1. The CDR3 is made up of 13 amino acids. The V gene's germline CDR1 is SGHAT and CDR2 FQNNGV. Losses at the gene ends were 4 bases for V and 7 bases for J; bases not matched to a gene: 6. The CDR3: CASSSIRDREQYF. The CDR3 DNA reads TGTGCCAGCAGCTCAATCCGGGACAGGGAGCAGTACTTC.

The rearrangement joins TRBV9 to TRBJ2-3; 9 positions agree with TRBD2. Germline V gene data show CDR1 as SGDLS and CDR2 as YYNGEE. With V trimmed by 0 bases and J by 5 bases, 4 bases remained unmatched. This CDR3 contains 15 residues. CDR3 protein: CASSVVGLAGDTQYF. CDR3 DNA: TGTGCCAGCAGCGTAGTGGGACTAGCTGGAGATACGCAGTATTTT.

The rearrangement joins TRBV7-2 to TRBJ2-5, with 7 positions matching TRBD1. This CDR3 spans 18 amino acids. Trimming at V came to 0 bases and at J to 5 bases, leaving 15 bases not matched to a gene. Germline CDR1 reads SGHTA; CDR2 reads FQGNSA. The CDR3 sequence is CASSLAKTGSPHRETQYF. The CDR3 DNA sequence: TGTGCCAGCAGCTTAGCGAAGACAGGGAGCCCCCATAGGGAGACCCAGTACTTC.

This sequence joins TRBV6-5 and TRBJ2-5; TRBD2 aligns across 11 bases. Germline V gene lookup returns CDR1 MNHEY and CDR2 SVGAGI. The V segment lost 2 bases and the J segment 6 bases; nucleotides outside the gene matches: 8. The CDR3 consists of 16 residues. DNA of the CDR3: TGTGCCAGCAGTTACGGGACTAGCGGCTTCAGGAAGACCCAGTACTTC. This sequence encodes CASSYGTSGFRKTQYF.

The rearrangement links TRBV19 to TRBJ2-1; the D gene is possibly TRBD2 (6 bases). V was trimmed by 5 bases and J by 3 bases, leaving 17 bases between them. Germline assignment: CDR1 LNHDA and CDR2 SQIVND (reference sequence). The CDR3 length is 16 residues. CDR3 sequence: CASSVGWGEFYNEQFF. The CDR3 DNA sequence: TGTGCCAGTAGTGTCGGCTGGGGGGAGTTCTACAATGAGCAGTTCTTC.

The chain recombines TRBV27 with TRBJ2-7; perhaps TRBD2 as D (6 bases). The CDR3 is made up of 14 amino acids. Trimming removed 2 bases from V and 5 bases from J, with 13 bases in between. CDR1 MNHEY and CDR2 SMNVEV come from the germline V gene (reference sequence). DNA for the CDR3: TGTGCCAGCAGTTTAAGATCGGGCGGGGACGAGCAGTACTTC. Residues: CASSLRSGGDEQYF.

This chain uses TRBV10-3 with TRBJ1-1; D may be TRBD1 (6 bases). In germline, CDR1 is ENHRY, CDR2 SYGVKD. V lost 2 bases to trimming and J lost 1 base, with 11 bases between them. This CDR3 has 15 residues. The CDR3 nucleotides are TGTGCCATCAGTGAGAAGGGGGAGGGGAACACTGAAGCTTTCTTT. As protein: CAISEKGEGNTEAFF.

This CDR3 reads CASSPRRVDEQFF. The CDR3 nucleotides are TGTGCCAGCAGCCCCCGGAGGGTCGATGAGCAGTTCTTC. V is TRBV14 and J is TRBJ2-1, with D possibly being TRBD2 (6 bases). Germline CDR1 SGHDN, CDR2 FVKESK. The CDR3 runs 13 residues. Trimming cost V 4 bases and J 8 bases, with 12 bases left between them. The whole variable domain, remainder taken from reference TRBV14 and TRBJ2-1, is EAGVTQFPSHSVIEKGQTVTLRCDPISGHDNLYWYRRVMGKEIKFLLHFVKESKQDESGMPNNRFLAERTGGTYSTLKVQPAELEDSGVYFCASSPRRVDEQFFGPGTRLTVL.

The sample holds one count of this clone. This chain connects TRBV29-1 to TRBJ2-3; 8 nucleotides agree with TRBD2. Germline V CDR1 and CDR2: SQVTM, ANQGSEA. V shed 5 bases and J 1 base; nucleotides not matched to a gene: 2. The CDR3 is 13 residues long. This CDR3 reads CSVRAGGTDTQYF. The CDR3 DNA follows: TGCAGCGTTAGAGCGGGGGGCACAGATACGCAGTATTTT.

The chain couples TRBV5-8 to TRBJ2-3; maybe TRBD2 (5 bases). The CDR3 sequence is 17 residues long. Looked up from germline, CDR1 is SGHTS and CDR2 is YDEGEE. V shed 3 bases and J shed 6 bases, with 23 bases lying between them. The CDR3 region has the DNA TGTGCCAGCAGCTCGGAGGCCCTACTTGGCTTAGCGGATACGCAGTATTTT. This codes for CASSSEALLGLADTQYF.

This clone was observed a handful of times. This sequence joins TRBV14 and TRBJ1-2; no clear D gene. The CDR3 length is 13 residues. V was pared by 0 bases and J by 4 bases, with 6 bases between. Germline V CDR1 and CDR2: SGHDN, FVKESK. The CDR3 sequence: CASSQEVGYGYTF. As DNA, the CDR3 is TGTGCCAGCAGCCAAGAGGTCGGCTATGGCTACACCTTC. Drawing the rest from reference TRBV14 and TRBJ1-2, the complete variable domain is EAGVTQFPSHSVIEKGQTVTLRCDPISGHDNLYWYRRVMGKEIKFLLHFVKESKQDESGMPNNRFLAERTGGTYSTLKVQPAELEDSGVYFCASSQEVGYGYTFGSGTRLTVV.

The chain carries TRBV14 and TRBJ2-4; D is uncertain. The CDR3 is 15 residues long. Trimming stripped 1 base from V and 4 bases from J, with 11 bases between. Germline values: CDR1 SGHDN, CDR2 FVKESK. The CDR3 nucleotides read TGTGCCAGCAGCCAAGCGTCCCCTCGGAAAAACATTCAGTACTTC. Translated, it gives CASSQASPRKNIQYF.

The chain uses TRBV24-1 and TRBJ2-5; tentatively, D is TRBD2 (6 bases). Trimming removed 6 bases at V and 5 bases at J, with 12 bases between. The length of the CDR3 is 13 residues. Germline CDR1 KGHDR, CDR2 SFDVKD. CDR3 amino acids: CATSQPGEETQYF. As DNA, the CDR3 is TGTGCCACCAGTCAGCCGGGGGAGGAGACCCAGTACTTC.

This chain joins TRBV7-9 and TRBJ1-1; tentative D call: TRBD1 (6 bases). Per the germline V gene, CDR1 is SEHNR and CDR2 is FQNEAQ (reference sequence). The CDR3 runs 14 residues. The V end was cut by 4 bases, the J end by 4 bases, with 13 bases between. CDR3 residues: CASSSGALGTEAFF. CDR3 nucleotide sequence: TGTGCCAGCAGCTCAGGGGCCCTTGGCACTGAAGCTTTCTTT.

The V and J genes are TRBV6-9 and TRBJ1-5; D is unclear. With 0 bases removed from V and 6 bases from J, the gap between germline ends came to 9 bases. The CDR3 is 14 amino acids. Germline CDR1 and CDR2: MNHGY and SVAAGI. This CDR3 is CASSYSPPCQPQHF. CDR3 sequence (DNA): TGTGCCAGCAGTTATTCCCCCCCTTGTCAGCCCCAGCATTTT.

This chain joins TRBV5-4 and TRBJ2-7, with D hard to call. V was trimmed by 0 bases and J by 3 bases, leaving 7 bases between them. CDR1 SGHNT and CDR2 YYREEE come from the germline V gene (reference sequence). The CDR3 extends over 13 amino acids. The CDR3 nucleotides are TGTGCCAGCAGCTTGGGGTATAGCTACGAGCAGTACTTC. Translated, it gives CASSLGYSYEQYF. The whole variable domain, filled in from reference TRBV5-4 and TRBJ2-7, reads ETGVTQSPTHLIKTRGQQVTLRCSSQSGHNTVSWYQQALGQGPQFIFQYYREEENGRGNFPPRFSGLQFPNYSSELNVNALELDDSALYLCASSLGYSYEQYFGPGTRLTVT.

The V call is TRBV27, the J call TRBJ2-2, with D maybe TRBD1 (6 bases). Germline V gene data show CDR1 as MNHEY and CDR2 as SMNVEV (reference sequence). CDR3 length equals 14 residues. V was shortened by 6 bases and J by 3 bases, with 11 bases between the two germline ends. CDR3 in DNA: TGTGCCAGCAGACAGGACAGATACACCGGGGAGCTGTTTTTT. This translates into CASRQDRYTGELFF.

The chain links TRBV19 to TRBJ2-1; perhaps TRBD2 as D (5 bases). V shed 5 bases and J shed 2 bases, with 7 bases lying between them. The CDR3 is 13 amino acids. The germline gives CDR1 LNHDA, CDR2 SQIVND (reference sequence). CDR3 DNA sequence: TGTGCCAGTAGTTTCGGGACCTACAATGAGCAGTTCTTC. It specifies CASSFGTYNEQFF. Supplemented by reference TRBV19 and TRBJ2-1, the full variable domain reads DGGITQSPKYLFRKEGQNVTLSCEQNLNHDAMYWYRQDPGQGLRLIYYSQIVNDFQKGDIAEGYSVSREKKESFPLTVTSAQKNPTAFYLCASSFGTYNEQFFGPGTRLTVL.

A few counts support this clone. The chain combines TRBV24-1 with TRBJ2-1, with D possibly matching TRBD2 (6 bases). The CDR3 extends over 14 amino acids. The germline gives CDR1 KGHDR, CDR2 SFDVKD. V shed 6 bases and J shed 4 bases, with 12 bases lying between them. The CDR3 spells CATSPTGEYNEQFF. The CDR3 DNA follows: TGTGCCACCAGTCCAACGGGGGAGTACAATGAGCAGTTCTTC.

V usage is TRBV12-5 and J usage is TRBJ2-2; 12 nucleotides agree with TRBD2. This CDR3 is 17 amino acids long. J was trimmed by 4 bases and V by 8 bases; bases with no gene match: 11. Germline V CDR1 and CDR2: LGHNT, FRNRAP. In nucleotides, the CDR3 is TGTGCTAGTAGACTAGCGGGGGACAGGGTCATCACCGGGGAGCTGTTTTTT. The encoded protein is CASRLAGDRVITGELFF.

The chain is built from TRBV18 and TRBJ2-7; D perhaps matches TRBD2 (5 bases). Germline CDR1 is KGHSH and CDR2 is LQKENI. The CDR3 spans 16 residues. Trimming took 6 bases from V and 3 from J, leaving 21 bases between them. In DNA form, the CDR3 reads TGTGCCAGCTCCGCTGGCACGGGTTCCGAGGGCTACGAGCAGTACTTC. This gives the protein CASSAGTGSEGYEQYF.

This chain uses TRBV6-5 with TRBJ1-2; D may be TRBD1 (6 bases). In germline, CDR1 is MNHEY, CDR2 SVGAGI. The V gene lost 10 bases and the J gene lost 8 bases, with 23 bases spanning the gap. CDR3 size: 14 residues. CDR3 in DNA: TGTGCCACTACAGGGACCAGAGGATGGGAGGGCTACACCTTC. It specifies CATTGTRGWEGYTF.